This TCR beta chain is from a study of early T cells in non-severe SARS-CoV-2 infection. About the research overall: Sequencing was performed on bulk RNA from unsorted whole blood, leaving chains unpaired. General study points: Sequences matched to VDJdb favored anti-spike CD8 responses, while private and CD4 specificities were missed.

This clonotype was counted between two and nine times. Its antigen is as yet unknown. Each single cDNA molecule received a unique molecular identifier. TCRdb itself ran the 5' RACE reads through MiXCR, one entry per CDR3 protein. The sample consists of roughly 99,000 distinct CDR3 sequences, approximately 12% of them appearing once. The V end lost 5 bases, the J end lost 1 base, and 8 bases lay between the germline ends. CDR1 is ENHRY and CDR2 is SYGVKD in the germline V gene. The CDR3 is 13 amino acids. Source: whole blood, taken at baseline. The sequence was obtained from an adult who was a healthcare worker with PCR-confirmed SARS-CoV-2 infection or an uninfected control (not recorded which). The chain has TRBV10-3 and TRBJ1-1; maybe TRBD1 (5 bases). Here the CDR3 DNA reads TGTGCCATCAGTTTGGGGCAGAACACTGAAGCTTTCTTT. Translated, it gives CAISLGQNTEAFF.